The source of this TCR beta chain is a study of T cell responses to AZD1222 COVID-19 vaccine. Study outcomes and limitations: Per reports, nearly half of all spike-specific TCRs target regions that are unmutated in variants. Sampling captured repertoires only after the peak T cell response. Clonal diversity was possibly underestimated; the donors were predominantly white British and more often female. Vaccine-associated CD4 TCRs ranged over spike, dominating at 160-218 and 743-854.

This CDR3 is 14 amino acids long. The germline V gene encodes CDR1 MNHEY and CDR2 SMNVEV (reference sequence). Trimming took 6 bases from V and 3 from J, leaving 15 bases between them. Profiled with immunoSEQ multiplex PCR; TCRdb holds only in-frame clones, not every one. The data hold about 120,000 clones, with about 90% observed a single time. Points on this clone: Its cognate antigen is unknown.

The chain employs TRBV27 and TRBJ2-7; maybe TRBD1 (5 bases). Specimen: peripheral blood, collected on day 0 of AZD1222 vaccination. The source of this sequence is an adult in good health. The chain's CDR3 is CASSQIRGSYEQYF. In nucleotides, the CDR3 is TGTGCCAGCAGCCAAATTAGGGGTAGCTACGAGCAGTACTTC.